This passage covers 30 T cell receptor beta chains from one sample sequenced in a study of cytomegalovirus exposure and HLA in healthy donors (dated 2017 in TCRdb). The method behind the library was the immunoSEQ multiplex PCR assay. For the multiplex PCR, a mixture combining 60 forward primers for TCR Vbeta segments and 13 reverse primers for TCR Jbeta segments was used. Imported from immuneACCESS, the table was reduced by TCRdb to in-frame sequences with V and J called. These copies leave out some clones; in studies compared against another copy, an unresolved V gene accounts for under half, and the cause of the remainder is not known. For this sample the table gives about 160,000 clones, of which around 80% were detected only once. 1.9% of the sample is taken by the ten largest. The sample comprised PBMCs. The receptors derive from a man aged 18 to 35 in good health and CMV-seronegative.

V and J are TRBV10-3 and TRBJ2-3, with TRBD2 identical over 8 bases. J was trimmed by 4 bases and V by 6 bases; bases with no gene match: 9. Germline-derived CDR1 and CDR2 are ENHRY and SYGVKD. This CDR3 has 15 amino acids. The CDR3 protein is CAIRDSGAEADTQYF. In DNA, the CDR3 is TGTGCCATCAGGGATAGCGGGGCAGAGGCAGATACGCAGTATTTT.

The CDR3 sequence is CASSPYRAGATDTQYF. CDR3 coding DNA: TGCGCCAGCAGCCCGTATCGGGCAGGGGCCACAGATACGCAGTATTTT. V is TRBV5-1 and J is TRBJ2-3; possible D gene TRBD1, 6 bases. The length of the CDR3 is 16 residues. Germline CDR1 and CDR2: SGHRS and YFSETQ. Trimming took off 4 bases at V and 2 bases at J, with 17 bases between the two ends.

This sequence joins TRBV5-6 and TRBJ2-3; 8 positions match TRBD1. Germline V CDR1 and CDR2: SGHDT, YYEEEE. V shed 4 bases and J 8 bases; nucleotides not matched to a gene: 12. The CDR3 has 15 residues. The CDR3 DNA follows: TGTGCCAGCAGCGTCACCGGGACAGGTCACGGTACGCAGTATTTT. Its protein is CASSVTGTGHGTQYF.

About this clone: The germline gene is not matched at one end of the junction; a read error may be the cause. The CDR3 DNA reads as TGCGCCAGCAGCTGGGCACAGGGAATCTCTGAAAACACCATATATTTT. This gives the protein CASSWAQGISENTIYF. This chain joins TRBV5-1 and TRBJ1-3, with a possible D match to TRBD1 (6 bases). The CDR3 has 16 amino acids. Per the germline V gene, CDR1 is SGHRS and CDR2 is YFSETQ.

In DNA form, the CDR3 reads TGCGCCAGCAGCCCCTCACGGTCGGGGGGCACAGATACGCAGTATTTT. This sequence encodes CASSPSRSGGTDTQYF. V gene TRBV4-1 combines with J gene TRBJ2-3, with D maybe TRBD2 (6 bases). V was clipped by 4 bases and J by 1 base, with 15 bases between them. Looked up from germline, CDR1 is MGHRA and CDR2 is YSYEKL. The CDR3 is made up of 16 amino acids.

The chain carries TRBV6-5 and TRBJ2-3, with 7 bases lining up with TRBD2. V was pared by 5 bases and J by 3 bases, with 8 bases of the junction left unmatched. Germline CDR1 is MNHEY and CDR2 is SVGAGI. The CDR3 is 15 residues long. This CDR3 reads CASSVELGGTDTQYF. The CDR3 bases are TGTGCCAGCAGTGTAGAGCTGGGGGGGACAGATACGCAGTATTTT.

The genes are TRBV6-1 and TRBJ2-3; D perhaps matches TRBD2 (6 bases). The V and J ends lost 0 bases and 3 bases respectively, with 10 bases between them. CDR1 and CDR2 (germline): MNHNS, SASEGT. The CDR3 consists of 15 residues. CDR3 region: CASSEAMEGTDTQYF. As DNA, the CDR3 is TGTGCCAGCAGTGAAGCGATGGAGGGGACAGATACGCAGTATTTT.

Only a few counts were recorded for this clone. The V gene is TRBV6-4, the J gene TRBJ1-1; 11 bases fit TRBD1. There are 14 residues in the CDR3. CDR1 is MRHNA, CDR2 SNTAGT, per germline. Unmatched junction bases numbered 4, after V lost 6 bases and J lost 4 bases. The DNA of the CDR3 is TGTGCCAGCAGCGCCGGGACAGGGGGCACTGAAGCTTTCTTT. Its protein product is CASSAGTGGTEAFF.

V gene TRBV19 combines with J gene TRBJ1-3; no clear D gene. There are 13 residues in the CDR3. Trimming removed 9 bases from V and 0 bases from J, with 9 bases in between. Germline V gene lookup returns CDR1 LNHDA and CDR2 SQIVND (reference sequence). Here the CDR3 DNA reads TGTGCCAGCAAAGAACTCTCTGGAAACACCATATATTTT. Its translation is CASKELSGNTIYF. The whole variable domain, filled in from reference TRBV19 and TRBJ1-3, reads DGGITQSPKYLFRKEGQNVTLSCEQNLNHDAMYWYRQDPGQGLRLIYYSQIVNDFQKGDIAEGYSVSREKKESFPLTVTSAQKNPTAFYLCASKELSGNTIYFGEGSWLTVV.

Note on this clone: Other DNA sequences of this sample code for an identical CDR3. J is TRBJ2-1 and V is TRBV15, with TRBD1 matching 9 bases. Germline trimming cut 3 bases from V and 5 bases from J; bases unmatched to any gene: 2. Germline V lookup: CDR1 LNHNV, CDR2 YYDKDF (reference sequence). This CDR3 has 14 residues. CDR3 residues: CATSRGQGDNEQFF. As DNA, the CDR3 is TGTGCCACCAGCAGGGGACAGGGAGACAATGAGCAGTTCTTC.

V is TRBV5-4 and J is TRBJ2-3; D perhaps matches TRBD2 (6 bases). CDR1 SGHNT and CDR2 YYREEE come from the germline V gene (reference sequence). This CDR3 is built from 18 residues. The V end was cut by 4 bases, the J end by 0 bases, with 21 bases between. The CDR3: CASSTMAYAGTSTDTQYF. In DNA, the CDR3 is TGTGCCAGCAGCACAATGGCCTATGCGGGGACTAGCACAGATACGCAGTATTTT.

The CDR3 spells CASSLPGTSRAGELFF. In DNA form, the CDR3 reads TGTGCCAGCAGCTTGCCCGGGACTAGCCGTGCCGGGGAGCTGTTTTTT. V is TRBV5-4 and J is TRBJ2-2; TRBD2 agrees at 9 bases. This CDR3 has 16 amino acids. CDR1 and CDR2 from the germline V gene are SGHNT and YYREEE (reference sequence). The V segment lost 1 base and the J segment 6 bases; nucleotides outside the gene matches: 7.

This clone was counted a few times. The chain recombines TRBV18 with TRBJ2-2; 7 bases line up with TRBD1. The length of the CDR3 is 16 residues. Germline CDR1 KGHSH, CDR2 LQKENI. J was trimmed by 0 bases and V by 5 bases; bases with no gene match: 6. CDR3 nucleotides: TGTGCCAGCTCATCCCGGACAGGAACGAACACCGGGGAGCTGTTTTTT. Amino acid sequence: CASSSRTGTNTGELFF.

This clone showed up just a few times. V is TRBV7-9 and J is TRBJ1-1; 10 bases map to TRBD1. The trim removed 5 bases at V and 10 bases at J, leaving 13 bases unmatched. This CDR3 has 15 residues. CDR1 and CDR2 from the germline V gene are SEHNR and FQNEAQ (reference sequence). CDR3 DNA sequence: TGTGCCAGCAGCCCCCAACGGACAGGGGGTGATTTAGCTTTCTTT. Amino acids: CASSPQRTGGDLAFF. Drawing the rest from reference TRBV7-9 and TRBJ1-1, the complete variable domain is DTGVSQNPRHKITKRGQNVTFRCDPISEHNRLYWYRQTLGQGPEFLTYFQNEAQLEKSRLLSDRFSAERPKGSFSTLEIQRTEQGDSAMYLCASSPQRTGGDLAFFGQGTRLTVV.

This chain connects TRBV4-1 to TRBJ1-6, with 8 positions matching TRBD1. Losses at the gene ends were 1 base for V and 10 bases for J; bases not matched to a gene: 6. Per the germline V gene, CDR1 is MGHRA and CDR2 is YSYEKL. The CDR3 covers 15 residues. CDR3 in amino acids: CASSQGQGIGSPLHF. CDR3 bases: TGCGCCAGCAGCCAAGGACAGGGGATCGGGTCACCCCTCCACTTT.

This clone was found a few times. V is TRBV25-1 and J is TRBJ2-1; 10 positions agree with TRBD1. The V gene's germline CDR1 is MGHDK and CDR2 SYGVNS. The ends lost 8 bases at V and 3 bases at J; junction bases unmatched: 4. The CDR3 is 14 amino acids. This CDR3 reads CASSGQGDYNEQFF. CDR3 nucleotide sequence: TGTGCCAGCTCTGGACAGGGGGACTACAATGAGCAGTTCTTC. The full variable domain, completed using reference TRBV25-1 and TRBJ2-1, is EADIYQTPRYLVIGTGKKITLECSQTMGHDKMYWYQQDPGMELHLIHYSYGVNSTEKGDLSSESTVSRIRTEHFPLTLESARPSHTSQYLCASSGQGDYNEQFFGPGTRLTVL.

V is TRBV19 and J is TRBJ2-5, with 10 bases matching TRBD2. The ends lost 5 bases at V and 3 bases at J; junction bases unmatched: 6. This CDR3 has 15 residues. The germline V gene has CDR1 LNHDA and CDR2 SQIVND (reference sequence). CDR3 DNA: TGTGCCAGTAGTTCAGGAGCGGGGGGGAAAGAGACCCAGTACTTC. It codes for CASSSGAGGKETQYF.

The chain couples TRBV6-1 to TRBJ1-3; 7 bases are a match to TRBD1. The V gene's germline CDR1 is MNHNS and CDR2 SASEGT. V dropped 6 bases and J dropped 3; count of bases not matched to a gene: 8. This CDR3 comprises 15 residues. The CDR3 nucleotides read TGTGCCAGCAGCCCACAGGGGAGGTTTGGAAACACCATATATTTT. Translated, it gives CASSPQGRFGNTIYF.

This clone was counted once. The CDR3 sequence is CASRATSTDTQYF. In DNA form, the CDR3 reads TGTGCCAGCAGGGCGACTAGCACAGATACGCAGTATTTT. V is TRBV6-1 and J is TRBJ2-3; D remains unclear. From germline, CDR1 is MNHNS and CDR2 SASEGT. V was cut by 6 bases and J by 0 bases, with 7 bases left in between. This CDR3 spans 13 amino acids.

V gene TRBV9 combines with J gene TRBJ2-2; 7 bases line up with TRBD2. Germline V CDR1 and CDR2: SGDLS, YYNGEE. The CDR3 spans 16 residues. V lost 3 bases and J lost 7; bases outside the gene matches: 12. CDR3 nucleotides: TGTGCCAGCAGCGCCCGTTTGACTAGCTATCTCGGGGAGCTGTTTTTT. Its protein is CASSARLTSYLGELFF.

This rearrangement joins TRBV27 to TRBJ2-2; D unresolved. Germline V CDR1 and CDR2: MNHEY, SMNVEV (reference sequence). Between the trimmed V and J ends, which lost 5 bases and 7 bases, there was a span of 8 bases. This CDR3 contains 12 residues. CDR3 sequence: CASSPRRGELFF. In DNA, the CDR3 is TGTGCCAGCAGTCCCAGGCGCGGGGAGCTGTTTTTT.

V is TRBV4-1 and J is TRBJ2-3, with 10 bases matching TRBD2. Germline V gene data show CDR1 as MGHRA and CDR2 as YSYEKL. Germline trimming cut 2 bases from V and 6 bases from J; bases unmatched to any gene: 8. The CDR3 has 16 residues. CDR3 protein: CASSQSSGGLWDTQYF. The CDR3, as DNA: TGCGCCAGCAGCCAATCTAGCGGGGGCCTCTGGGATACGCAGTATTTT.

This clone came up once. The V call is TRBV4-1, the J call TRBJ2-7, with 7 positions matching TRBD2. Trimming cost V 0 bases and J 1 base; bases outside gene matches: 3. The CDR3 loop spans 15 amino acids. Germline CDR1 and CDR2: MGHRA and YSYEKL. The CDR3 region has the DNA TGCGCCAGCAGCCAAGACAGGCGGGGGTCCTACGAGCAGTACTTC. Translated, it gives CASSQDRRGSYEQYF.

A few counts support this clone. The chain links TRBV7-8 to TRBJ1-5; D not resolved. There are 16 residues in the CDR3. The V end was cut by 2 bases, the J end by 1 base, with 12 bases between. The germline V gene has CDR1 SGHVS and CDR2 FQNEAQ. CDR3 nucleotide sequence: TGTGCCAGCAGCTTAAAATCCGCCCTAAGCAATCAGCCCCAGCATTTT. It is translated as CASSLKSALSNQPQHF.

This rearrangement joins TRBV7-3 to TRBJ2-3; D might be TRBD1 (6 bases). Trimming pared 5 bases from V and 7 bases from J, leaving 13 bases between. CDR1 is SGHTA and CDR2 is FQGTGA in the germline V gene. CDR3 length: 13 amino acids. The CDR3 reads CASSPGTPYTQYF. The CDR3 DNA reads TGTGCCAGCAGCCCGGGGACACCCTATACGCAGTATTTT.

V usage is TRBV4-1 and J usage is TRBJ2-7, with D perhaps TRBD2 (5 bases). Deletions cut 8 bases from V and 3 bases from J, with 17 bases between. Germline lookup yields CDR1 MGHRA and CDR2 YSYEKL. CDR3 size: 14 residues. The CDR3 DNA reads TGCGCCAGCGCCCGGGCCTCGGGGAACTACGAGCAGTACTTC. Translating gives CASARASGNYEQYF.

The gene calls are TRBV7-8 and TRBJ1-5; D perhaps matches TRBD1 (5 bases). Trimming cost V 2 bases and J 3 bases, with 14 bases left between them. This CDR3 has 16 amino acids. Germline loops: CDR1 SGHVS, CDR2 FQNEAQ. The CDR3 DNA follows: TGTGCCAGCAGCTTAACCACTCTGGGGCACAATCAGCCCCAGCATTTT. Protein: CASSLTTLGHNQPQHF.

This rearrangement joins TRBV10-3 to TRBJ2-3, with a possible D match to TRBD2 (5 bases). Looked up from germline, CDR1 is ENHRY and CDR2 is SYGVKD. Trimming shortened V by 0 bases and J by 5 bases, and 9 bases separated the two germline ends. This CDR3 region has 14 residues. Here the CDR3 reads CAISESAEGDTQYF. Here the CDR3 DNA reads TGTGCCATCAGTGAGTCAGCCGAGGGAGATACGCAGTATTTT.

CDR3 in amino acids: CAARRDVSTDTQYF. In nucleotides, the CDR3 is TGTGCCGCCCGGCGGGATGTCAGCACAGATACGCAGTATTTT. This chain uses TRBV5-4 with TRBJ2-3; weak D call: TRBD2 (6 bases). The CDR3 totals 14 residues. Germline CDR1 SGHNT, CDR2 YYREEE (reference sequence). Between the trimmed V and J ends, which lost 10 bases and 0 bases, there was a span of 15 bases.

Only one count was recorded for this clone. The chain combines TRBV9 with TRBJ2-5; a weak D match, TRBD1 (5 bases). The V end lost 0 bases, the J end lost 5 bases, and 14 bases lay between the germline ends. Germline V gene sequence: CDR1 SGDLS, CDR2 YYNGEE. This CDR3 is 15 amino acids long. The CDR3 sequence: CASSVGNRGAETQYF. CDR3 in DNA: TGTGCCAGCAGCGTAGGAAATAGGGGCGCGGAGACCCAGTACTTC.